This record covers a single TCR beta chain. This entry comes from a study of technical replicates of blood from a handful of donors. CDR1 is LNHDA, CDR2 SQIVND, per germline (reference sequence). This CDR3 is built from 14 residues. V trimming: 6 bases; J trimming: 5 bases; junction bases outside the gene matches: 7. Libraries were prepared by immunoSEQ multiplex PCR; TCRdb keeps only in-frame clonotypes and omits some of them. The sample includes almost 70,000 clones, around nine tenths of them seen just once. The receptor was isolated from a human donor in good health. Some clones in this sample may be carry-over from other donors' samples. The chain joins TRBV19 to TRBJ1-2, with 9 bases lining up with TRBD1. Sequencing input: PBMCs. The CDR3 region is CASRSTGGGYGYTF. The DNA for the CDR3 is TGTGCCAGTAGATCGACAGGGGGAGGTTATGGCTACACCTTC.